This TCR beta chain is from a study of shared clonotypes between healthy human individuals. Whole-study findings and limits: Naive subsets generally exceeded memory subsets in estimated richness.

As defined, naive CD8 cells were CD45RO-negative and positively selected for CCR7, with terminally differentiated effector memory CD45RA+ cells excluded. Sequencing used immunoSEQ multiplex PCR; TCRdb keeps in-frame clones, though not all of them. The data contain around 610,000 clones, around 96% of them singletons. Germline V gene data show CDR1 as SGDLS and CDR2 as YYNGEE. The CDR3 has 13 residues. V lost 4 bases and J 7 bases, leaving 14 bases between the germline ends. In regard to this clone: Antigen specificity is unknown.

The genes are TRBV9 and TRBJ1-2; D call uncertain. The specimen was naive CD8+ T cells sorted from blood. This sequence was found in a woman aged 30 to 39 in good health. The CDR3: CASSSSLGSGYTF. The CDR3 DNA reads TGTGCCAGCAGCTCGAGTCTCGGTAGTGGCTACACCTTC.